A selection of T cell receptor beta chains follows, all from one sample in a study of shared clonotypes between healthy human individuals. This table comes from immunoSEQ multiplex PCR, and its TCRdb copy is limited to in-frame clones, with some not included. This table has around 650,000 clones, about 95% appearing once. The sample comprised naive CD8+ T cells sorted from blood. All receptors derive from a woman aged 25 to 39 in good health. Both conserved end residues are trimmed from each CDR3.

v_gene: TRBV7-9
CDR3aa: ASSPPSGGRETQY

v_gene: TRBV5-1
CDR3aa: ASSLVDRSSGNTIY

v_gene: TRBV13
CDR3aa: ASSFGYGNEQY

v_gene: TRBV5-6
CDR3aa: ASSLEGSQTQY

v_gene: TRBV5-5
CDR3aa: ASSPGREDYGYT

v_gene: TRBV7-9
CDR3aa: ASSVGTRDNEQF

v_gene: TRBV29-1
CDR3aa: SVGMGTEAF

v_gene: TRBV7-9
CDR3aa: ASSLSDWGQEEYYEQY

v_gene: TRBV28
CDR3aa: ASSLGPQAGGQPQH

v_gene: TRBV2
CDR3aa: ASSPGRQANYGYT

v_gene: TRBV2
CDR3aa: ARRQESTDTQY

v_gene: TRBV6-5
CDR3aa: ASSTASSGLQF

v_gene: TRBV7-9
CDR3aa: ASSQASGQLYGYA

v_gene: TRBV9
CDR3aa: ASSVTGRSSYNEQF

v_gene: TRBV7-8
CDR3aa: ASSLTSTAAVKLF

v_gene: TRBV7-3
CDR3aa: ASSLTTSGTYEQY

v_gene: TRBV7-6
CDR3aa: ASSLGLLRQAETQY

v_gene: TRBV5-6
CDR3aa: ASSHTTAWYEQY

v_gene: TRBV15
CDR3aa: ATRAGGSGKLF

v_gene: TRBV5-1
CDR3aa: ASSPWTSGNNEQF

v_gene: TRBV7-3
CDR3aa: ASSSGGGETQY

v_gene: TRBV28
CDR3aa: ASSLPSGRGKGGELF

v_gene: TRBV4-1
CDR3aa: ASSHEPSLGGEQY

v_gene: TRBV27
CDR3aa: ASSGITGATYEQY

v_gene: TRBV6-1
CDR3aa: ASRITSGSSYEQY

v_gene: TRBV27
CDR3aa: ASSLVTGGTGELF

v_gene: TRBV2
CDR3aa: ASSEPRLNTGELF

v_gene: TRBV10-3
CDR3aa: ASLEGGGPYNEQF

v_gene: TRBV6-5
CDR3aa: ASSNLGVENTEAF

v_gene: TRBV2
CDR3aa: ASNGAGRSGGANVLT

v_gene: TRBV6-5
CDR3aa: ASSSELAVSYEQY

v_gene: TRBV7-6
CDR3aa: ASSPQQGFDGYT

v_gene: TRBV28
CDR3aa: ASSLNRDEQY

v_gene: TRBV27
CDR3aa: ASRRRGDYGYT

v_gene: TRBV27
CDR3aa: ASSLVQGDLAF

v_gene: TRBV18
CDR3aa: ASSPVTGSTTGELF

v_gene: TRBV28
CDR3aa: ASSSQEQPRSLEKLF

v_gene: TRBV11-2
CDR3aa: ASSWSGSYNEQF

v_gene: TRBV27
CDR3aa: ASSLSGRTEAF

v_gene: TRBV14
CDR3aa: ASSLGSVFNEQF

v_gene: TRBV7-2
CDR3aa: ASSSGRGYEQY

v_gene: TRBV7-9
CDR3aa: ASSTPGTRFNEQF

v_gene: TRBV28
CDR3aa: ASSPILYNEQF

v_gene: TRBV6-1
CDR3aa: AILARQLNTEAF

v_gene: TRBV5-1
CDR3aa: ASNMGQRENPGELF